This T cell receptor beta chain was obtained from a study of blood T cells in healthy people across ages. Primers used in a second PCR of roughly 7 to 11 cycles were a sample-barcoded 5' primer and a J-beta primer mix. TCRdb used MiXCR to reprocess the 5' RACE reads, holding one entry per CDR3 protein. The sample has more than 1,400,000 distinct CDR3 sequences, roughly 40% seen once. The sequenced material came from blood. This clonotype originated in a woman aged 18-29 years in good health.

CDR3 nucleotides: TGTGCCAGCAGTTACTCTTCTAAGAGCTCTGGAAACACCATATATTTT. Residues: CASSYSSKSSGNTIYF. V and J are TRBV6-5 and TRBJ1-3; D is unresolved. This CDR3 spans 16 amino acids. Trimming removed 0 bases at V and 0 bases at J, with 9 bases between. CDR1 is MNHEY, CDR2 SVGAGI, per germline.